This is a list of T cell receptor beta chains from one sample in a study of shared clonotypes between healthy human individuals. Using immunoSEQ multiplex PCR, the repertoire was profiled, and TCRdb retains in-frame clones only, with some absent. The table has roughly 770,000 clones, 96% seen once; the top ten hold less than 0.3%. Sequenced input: naive CD8+ T cells sorted from blood. The receptors shown here come from a man younger than 45 in good health. The CDR3 runs from the conserved cysteine through the conserved F or W. A D gene is named only where the DNA matches it firmly. Clone sizes are given selectively: once, few, many, or a class where the clone is expanded.

j_call | cdr3_length | clone_size | d_call | v_call | cdr3_nt | cdr3_aa
TRBJ1-5 | 14 | - | TRBD1 | TRBV27 | TGTGCCAGCAGGGACAGGGGGAAAAATCAGCCCCAGCATTTT | CASRDRGKNQPQHF
TRBJ2-2 | 12 | - | - | TRBV29-1 | TGCAGCGTGTGGGACCTCGACGGGGAGCTGTTTTTT | CSVWDLDGELFF
TRBJ2-1 | 15 | - | TRBD2 | TRBV6-5 | TGTGCCAGCAGTTCACTAGCGGGAGGGGTCAATGAGCAGTTCTTC | CASSSLAGGVNEQFF
TRBJ2-3 | 17 | - | - | TRBV4-1 | TGCGCCAGCAGCCAAGACCCCCAGGGGCGGTCCGCAGATACGCAGTATTTT | CASSQDPQGRSADTQYF
TRBJ2-3 | 15 | - | TRBD2 | TRBV6-5 | TGTGCCAGCAGTAATAGCGGGACACTAACAGATACGCAGTATTTT | CASSNSGTLTDTQYF
TRBJ2-1 | 14 | once | - | TRBV7-9 | TGTGCCAGCAGCCTCGCGGGGACCTACAATGAGCAGTTCTTC | CASSLAGTYNEQFF
TRBJ2-1 | 17 | - | - | TRBV27 | TGTGCCAGCAGCTCGTTGGGAGGGACAGCCTCCTACAATGAGCAGTTCTTC | CASSSLGGTASYNEQFF
TRBJ2-1 | 14 | - | - | TRBV11-2 | TGTGCCAGCAGCTTCGAGATGCGGGACAATGAGCAGTTCTTC | CASSFEMRDNEQFF
TRBJ2-1 | 13 | - | - | TRBV9 | TGTGCCAGCAGCCCCACCCCACTCGATGAGCAGTTCTTC | CASSPTPLDEQFF
TRBJ1-5 | 16 | - | - | TRBV21-1 | TGTGCCAGCCGGGTAGGCACGGGGGTACACAATCAGCCCCAGCATTTT | CASRVGTGVHNQPQHF
TRBJ2-7 | 13 | - | TRBD2 | TRBV7-9 | TGTGCCAGCAGTCCCAGCGGGAGCCGAGAGCAGTACTTC | CASSPSGSREQYF
TRBJ2-1 | 16 | - | TRBD2 | TRBV27 | TGTGCCAGCAGCTTTACCCTAGCGGGAGGCTACAATGAGCAGTTCTTC | CASSFTLAGGYNEQFF
TRBJ2-3 | 16 | once | TRBD1 | TRBV19 | TGTGCCAGTAATAACATTCCGGGACAGGGTCCAGATACGCAGTATTTT | CASNNIPGQGPDTQYF